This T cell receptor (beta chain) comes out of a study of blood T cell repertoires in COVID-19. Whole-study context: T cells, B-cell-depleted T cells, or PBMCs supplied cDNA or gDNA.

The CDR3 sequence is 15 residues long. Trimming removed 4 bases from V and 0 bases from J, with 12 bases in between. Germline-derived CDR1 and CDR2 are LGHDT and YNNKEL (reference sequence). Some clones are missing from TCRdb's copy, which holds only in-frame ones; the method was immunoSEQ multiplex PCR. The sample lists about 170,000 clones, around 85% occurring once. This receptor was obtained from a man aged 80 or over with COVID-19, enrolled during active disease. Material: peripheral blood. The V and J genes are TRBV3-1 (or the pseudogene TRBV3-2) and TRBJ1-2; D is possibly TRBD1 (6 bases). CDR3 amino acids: CASSPDRRANYGYTF. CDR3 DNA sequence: TGTGCCAGCAGCCCCGACAGGCGAGCTAACTATGGCTACACCTTC.